This TCR beta chain is from a study of T cells after yellow fever vaccination. TCRdb re-derived calls from the 5' RACE reads in MiXCR, one entry per CDR3 protein. Of approximately 120,000 distinct CDR3 sequences listed, roughly 8.2% are singletons. The CDR3 covers 19 residues. The V and J ends lost 2 bases and 5 bases respectively, with 27 bases between them. CDR1 is SGHVS, CDR2 FNYEAQ, per germline. The V gene is TRBV7-6, the J gene TRBJ2-5; D remains ambiguous. Here the sequenced sample was CD8+ T cells sorted from PBMCs, taken on the day of the yellow fever booster vaccination. The TCR originated in a man between 18 and 29 years old who received the YFV17D yellow fever vaccine. CDR3 in amino acids: CASSLKGTPTVPPGETQYF. The CDR3 bases are TGTGCCAGCAGCTTAAAGGGAACGCCGACGGTACCCCCCGGGGAGACCCAGTACTTC. The full variable domain, its missing parts supplied by reference TRBV7-6 and TRBJ2-5, is GAGVSQSPRYKVTKRGQDVALRCDPISGHVSLYWYRQALGQGPEFLTYFNYEAQQDKSGLPNDRFSAERPEGSISTLTIQRTEQRDSAMYRCASSLKGTPTVPPGETQYFGPGTRLLVL.